The clone carrying this T cell receptor beta chain occurred once. CDR1 SGHRS and CDR2 YFSETQ come from the germline V gene. V shed 3 bases, J shed 0 bases, and the junction held 3 bases outside the gene matches. The CDR3 is made up of 15 amino acids. The sample comes from a study of cytomegalovirus exposure and HLA in healthy donors. This PCR relied on a set of 60 Vbeta primers and 13 Jbeta primers. The protocol was immunoSEQ multiplex PCR, while the TCRdb copy is restricted to in-frame clones and leaves out a portion. The top ten clones hold about 4.3% of a sample with more than 90,000 clones, around three quarters of them seen once.

Sequencing used PBMCs. V usage is TRBV5-1 and J usage is TRBJ1-3; 7 bases are a match to TRBD1. This TCR was sampled from a man aged 35-49 years in good health and CMV-seronegative. The CDR3 sequence is CASSSTGDSGNTIYF. The CDR3 DNA sequence: TGCGCCAGCAGCTCCACAGGGGACTCTGGAAACACCATATATTTT.